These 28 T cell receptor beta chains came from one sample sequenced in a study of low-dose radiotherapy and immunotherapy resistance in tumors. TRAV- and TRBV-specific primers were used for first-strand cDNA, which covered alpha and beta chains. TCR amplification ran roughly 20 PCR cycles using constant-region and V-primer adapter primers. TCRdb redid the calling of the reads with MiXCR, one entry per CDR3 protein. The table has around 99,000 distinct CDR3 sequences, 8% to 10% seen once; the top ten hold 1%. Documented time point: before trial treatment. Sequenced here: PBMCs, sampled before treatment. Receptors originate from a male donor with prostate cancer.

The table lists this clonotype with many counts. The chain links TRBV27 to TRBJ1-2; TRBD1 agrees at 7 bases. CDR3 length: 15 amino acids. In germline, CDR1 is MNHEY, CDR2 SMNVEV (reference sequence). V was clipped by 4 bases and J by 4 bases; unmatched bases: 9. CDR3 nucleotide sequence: TGTGCCAGCAGTTCCAATAGGGGGCGAAGCTATGGCTACACCTTC. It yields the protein CASSSNRGRSYGYTF.

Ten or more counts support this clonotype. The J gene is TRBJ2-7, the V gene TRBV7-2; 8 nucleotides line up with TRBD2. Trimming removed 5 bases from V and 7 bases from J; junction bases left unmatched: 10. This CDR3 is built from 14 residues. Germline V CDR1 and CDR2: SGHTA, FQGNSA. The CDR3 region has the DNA TGTGCCAGCAGCCTCGGGACTAGGATAGGGGAGCAGTACTTC. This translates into CASSLGTRIGEQYF.

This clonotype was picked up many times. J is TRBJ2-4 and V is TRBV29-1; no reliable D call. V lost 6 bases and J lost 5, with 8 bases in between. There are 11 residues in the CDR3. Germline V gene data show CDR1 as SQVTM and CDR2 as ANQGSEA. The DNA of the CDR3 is TGCAGCGTCAAACAACAAAACATTCAGTACTTC. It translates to CSVKQQNIQYF.

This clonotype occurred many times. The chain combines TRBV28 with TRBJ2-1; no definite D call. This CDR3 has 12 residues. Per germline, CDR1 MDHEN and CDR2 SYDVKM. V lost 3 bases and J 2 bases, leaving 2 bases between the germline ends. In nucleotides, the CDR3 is TGTGCCAGCAGTTTGACCTACAATGAGCAGTTCTTC. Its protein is CASSLTYNEQFF.

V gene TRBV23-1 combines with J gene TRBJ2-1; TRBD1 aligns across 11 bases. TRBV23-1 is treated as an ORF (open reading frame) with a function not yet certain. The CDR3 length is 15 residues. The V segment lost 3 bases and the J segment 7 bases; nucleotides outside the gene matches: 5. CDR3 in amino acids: CASSQDRGRENEQFF. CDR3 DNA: TGCGCCAGCAGTCAGGACAGGGGGCGCGAAAATGAGCAGTTCTTC.

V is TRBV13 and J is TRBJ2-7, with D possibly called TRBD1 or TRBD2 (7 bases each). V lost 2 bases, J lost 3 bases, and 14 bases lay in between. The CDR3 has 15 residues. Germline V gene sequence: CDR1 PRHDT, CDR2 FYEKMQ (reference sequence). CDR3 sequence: CASSLSRGGGYEQYF. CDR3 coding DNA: TGTGCCAGCAGCTTAAGCAGGGGGGGTGGCTACGAGCAGTACTTC.

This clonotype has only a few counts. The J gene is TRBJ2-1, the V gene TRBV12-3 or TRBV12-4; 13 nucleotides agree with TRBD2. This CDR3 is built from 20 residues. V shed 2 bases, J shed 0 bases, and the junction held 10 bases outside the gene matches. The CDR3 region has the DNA TGTGCCAGCAGTTTAAGGTCGGGACTAGCGGGACTGAGCTCCTACAATGAGCAGTTCTTC. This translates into CASSLRSGLAGLSSYNEQFF.

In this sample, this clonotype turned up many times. The CDR3 loop is CASYKRLAGSSYEQYF. CDR3 coding DNA: TGTGCCAGCTACAAGAGACTAGCGGGTAGCTCCTACGAGCAGTACTTC. The chain carries TRBV5-6 and TRBJ2-7; 10 bases line up with TRBD2. This CDR3 is 16 amino acids long. Per the germline V gene, CDR1 is SGHDT and CDR2 is YYEEEE. After removal of 7 bases from V and 0 bases from J, the junction contained 10 bases not matched to a gene. Full variable domain (rest looked up from reference TRBV5-6 and TRBJ2-7): DAGVTQSPTHLIKTRGQQVTLRCSPKSGHDTVSWYQQALGQGPQFIFQYYEEEERQRGNFPDRFSGHQFPNYSSELNVNALLLGDSALYLCASYKRLAGSSYEQYFGPGTRLTVT.

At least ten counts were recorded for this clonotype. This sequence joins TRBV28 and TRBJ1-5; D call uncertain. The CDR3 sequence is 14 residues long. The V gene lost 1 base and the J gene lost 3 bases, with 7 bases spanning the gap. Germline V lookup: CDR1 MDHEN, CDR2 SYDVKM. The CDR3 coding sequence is TGTGCCAGCAGTTTATACGGGGACAATCAGCCCCAGCATTTT. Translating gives CASSLYGDNQPQHF.

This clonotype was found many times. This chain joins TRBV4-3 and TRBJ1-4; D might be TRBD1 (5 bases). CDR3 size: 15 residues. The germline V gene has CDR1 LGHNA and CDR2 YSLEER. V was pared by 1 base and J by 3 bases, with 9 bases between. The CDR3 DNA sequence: TGCGCCAGCAGCCAAGGGGAGGGGCCTAATGAAAAACTGTTTTTT. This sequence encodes CASSQGEGPNEKLFF.

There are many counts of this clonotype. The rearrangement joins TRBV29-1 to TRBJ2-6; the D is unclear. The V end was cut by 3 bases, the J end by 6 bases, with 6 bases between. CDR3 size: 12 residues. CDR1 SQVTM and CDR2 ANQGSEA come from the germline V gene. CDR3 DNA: TGCAGCGTTGATGACCCGGCCAACGTCCTGACTTTC. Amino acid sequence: CSVDDPANVLTF.

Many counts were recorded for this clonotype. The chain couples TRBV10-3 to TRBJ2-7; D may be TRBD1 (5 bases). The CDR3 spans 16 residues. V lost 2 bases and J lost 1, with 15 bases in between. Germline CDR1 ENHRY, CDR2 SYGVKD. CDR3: CAISEPSQGNSYEQYF. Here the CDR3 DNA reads TGTGCCATCAGTGAGCCCTCCCAGGGTAATTCCTACGAGCAGTACTTC.

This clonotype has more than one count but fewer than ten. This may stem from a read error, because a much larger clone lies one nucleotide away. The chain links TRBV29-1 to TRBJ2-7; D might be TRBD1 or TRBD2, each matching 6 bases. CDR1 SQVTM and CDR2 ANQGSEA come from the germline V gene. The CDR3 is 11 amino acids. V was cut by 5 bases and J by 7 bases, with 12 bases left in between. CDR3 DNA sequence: TGCAGCGTTAAGGGGGGCAATGAGCAGTACTTC. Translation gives CSVKGGNEQYF.

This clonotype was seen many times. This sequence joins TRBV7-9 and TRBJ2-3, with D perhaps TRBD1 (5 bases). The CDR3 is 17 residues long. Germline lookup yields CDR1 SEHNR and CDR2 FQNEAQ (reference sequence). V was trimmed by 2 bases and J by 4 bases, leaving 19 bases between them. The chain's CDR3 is CASSLSQGLIVPDTQYF. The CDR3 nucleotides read TGTGCCAGCAGCTTAAGTCAGGGCCTCATAGTCCCAGATACGCAGTATTTT.

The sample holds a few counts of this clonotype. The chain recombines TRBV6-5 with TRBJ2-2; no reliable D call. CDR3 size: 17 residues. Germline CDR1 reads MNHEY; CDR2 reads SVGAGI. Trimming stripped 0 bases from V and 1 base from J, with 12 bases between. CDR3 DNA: TGTGCCAGCAGTTACTCGATGCATCTACTGAACACCGGGGAGCTGTTTTTT. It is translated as CASSYSMHLLNTGELFF.

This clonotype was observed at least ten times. The CDR3 reads CSVVSPGNTEAFF. The DNA for the CDR3 is TGCAGCGTTGTTAGTCCGGGGAACACTGAAGCTTTCTTT. The chain recombines TRBV29-1 with TRBJ1-1; D not resolved. The length of the CDR3 is 13 residues. The germline gives CDR1 SQVTM, CDR2 ANQGSEA. V was shortened by 4 bases and J by 1 base, with 10 bases between the two germline ends.

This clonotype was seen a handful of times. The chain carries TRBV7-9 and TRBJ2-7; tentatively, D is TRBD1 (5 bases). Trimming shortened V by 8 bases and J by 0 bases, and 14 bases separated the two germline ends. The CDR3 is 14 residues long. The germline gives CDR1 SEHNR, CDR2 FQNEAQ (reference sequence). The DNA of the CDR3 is TGTGCCAGCGATTTGGGGCAGGCCTCCTACGAGCAGTACTTC. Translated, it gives CASDLGQASYEQYF.

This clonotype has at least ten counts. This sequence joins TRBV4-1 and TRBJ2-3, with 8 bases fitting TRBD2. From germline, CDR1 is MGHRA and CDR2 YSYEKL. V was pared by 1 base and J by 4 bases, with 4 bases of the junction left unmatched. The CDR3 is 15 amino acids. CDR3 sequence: CASSQGGLGADTQYF. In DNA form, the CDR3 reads TGCGCCAGCAGCCAAGGGGGACTAGGTGCAGATACGCAGTATTTT.

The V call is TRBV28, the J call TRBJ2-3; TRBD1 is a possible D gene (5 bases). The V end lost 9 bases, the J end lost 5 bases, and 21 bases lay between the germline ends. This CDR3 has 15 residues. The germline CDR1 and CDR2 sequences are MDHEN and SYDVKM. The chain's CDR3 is CASQTAPLLRDTQYF. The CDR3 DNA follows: TGTGCCAGTCAGACAGCTCCTCTATTGAGAGATACGCAGTATTTT.

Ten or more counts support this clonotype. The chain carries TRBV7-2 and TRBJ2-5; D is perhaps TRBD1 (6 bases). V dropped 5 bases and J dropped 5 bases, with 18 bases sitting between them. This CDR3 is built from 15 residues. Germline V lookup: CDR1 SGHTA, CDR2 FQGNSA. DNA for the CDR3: TGTGCCAGCAGCCTCGAGGGGGTACTAGTTGAGACCCAGTACTTC. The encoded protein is CASSLEGVLVETQYF.

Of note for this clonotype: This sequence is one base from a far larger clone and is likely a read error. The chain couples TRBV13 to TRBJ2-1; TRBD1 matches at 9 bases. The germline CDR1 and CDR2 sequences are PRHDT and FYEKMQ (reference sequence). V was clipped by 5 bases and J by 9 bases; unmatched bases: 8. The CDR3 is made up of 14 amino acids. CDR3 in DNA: TGTGCCAGCAGCAGGGACAGGGTGGACAGTGAGCAGTTCTTC. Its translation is CASSRDRVDSEQFF.

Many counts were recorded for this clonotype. The DNA of the CDR3 is TGTGCCAGCAGCCAAATGCGAGGGGGGCTTAGCAATCAGCCCCAGCATTTT. It yields the protein CASSQMRGGLSNQPQHF. This chain joins TRBV7-2 and TRBJ1-5; TRBD1 might be the D (6 bases). Looked up from germline, CDR1 is SGHTA and CDR2 is FQGNSA. The CDR3 consists of 17 residues. V lost 5 bases and J lost 0, with 17 bases in between. Supplemented by reference TRBV7-2 and TRBJ1-5, the full variable domain reads GAGVSQSPSNKVTEKGKDVELRCDPISGHTALYWYRQSLGQGLEFLIYFQGNSAPDKSGLPSDRFSAERTGGSVSTLTIQRTQQEDSAVYLCASSQMRGGLSNQPQHFGDGTRLSIL.

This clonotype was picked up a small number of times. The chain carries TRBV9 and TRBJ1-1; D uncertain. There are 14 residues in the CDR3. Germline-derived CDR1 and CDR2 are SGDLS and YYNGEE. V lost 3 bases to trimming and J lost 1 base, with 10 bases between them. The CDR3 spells CASSGFSRNTEAFF. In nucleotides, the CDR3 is TGTGCCAGCAGCGGGTTTTCGAGGAACACTGAAGCTTTCTTT.

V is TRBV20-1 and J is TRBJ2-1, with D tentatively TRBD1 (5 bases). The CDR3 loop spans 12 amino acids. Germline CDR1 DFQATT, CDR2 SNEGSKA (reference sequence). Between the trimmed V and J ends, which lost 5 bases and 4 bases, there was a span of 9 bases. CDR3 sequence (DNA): TGCAGTGCTCCGACAGAGTACAATGAGCAGTTCTTC. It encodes CSAPTEYNEQFF.

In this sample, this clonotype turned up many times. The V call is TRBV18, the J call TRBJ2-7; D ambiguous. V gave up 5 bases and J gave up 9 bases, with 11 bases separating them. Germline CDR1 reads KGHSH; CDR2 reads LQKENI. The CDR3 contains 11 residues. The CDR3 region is CASSGGARQYF. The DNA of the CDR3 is TGTGCCAGCTCAGGCGGCGCTCGGCAGTACTTC. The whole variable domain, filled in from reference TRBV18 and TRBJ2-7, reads NAGVMQNPRHLVRRRGQEARLRCSPMKGHSHVYWYRQLPEEGLKFMVYLQKENIIDESGMPKERFSAEFPKEGPSILRIQQVVRGDSAAYFCASSGGARQYFGPGTRLTVT.

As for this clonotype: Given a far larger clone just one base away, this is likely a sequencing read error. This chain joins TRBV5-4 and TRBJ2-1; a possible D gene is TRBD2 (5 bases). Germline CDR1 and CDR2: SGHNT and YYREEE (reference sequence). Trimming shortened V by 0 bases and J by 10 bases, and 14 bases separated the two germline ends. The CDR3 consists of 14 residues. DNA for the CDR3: TGTGCCAGCAGCTTGGAGGGAGCGTACTACGAGCAGTTCTTC. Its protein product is CASSLEGAYYEQFF.

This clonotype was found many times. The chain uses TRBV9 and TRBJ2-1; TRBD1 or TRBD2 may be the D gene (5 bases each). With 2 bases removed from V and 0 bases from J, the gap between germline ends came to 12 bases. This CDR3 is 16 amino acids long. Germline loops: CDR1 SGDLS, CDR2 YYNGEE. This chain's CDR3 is CASSVEGCCSYNEQFF. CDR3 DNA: TGTGCCAGCAGCGTCGAGGGGTGTTGCTCCTACAATGAGCAGTTCTTC.

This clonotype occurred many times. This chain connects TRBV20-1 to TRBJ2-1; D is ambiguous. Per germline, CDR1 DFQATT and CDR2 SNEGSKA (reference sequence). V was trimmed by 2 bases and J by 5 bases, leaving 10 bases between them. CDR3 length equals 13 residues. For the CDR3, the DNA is TGCAGTGCTAGACTGACCAGGAACAATGAGCAGTTCTTC. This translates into CSARLTRNNEQFF.